This T cell receptor (beta chain) was profiled in a study of T cell repertoires in cytomegalovirus infection. V shed 1 base, J shed 0 bases, and the junction held 2 bases outside the gene matches. Germline loops: CDR1 SGHVS, CDR2 FNYEAQ. This CDR3 is 15 amino acids long. TCRdb independently ran MiXCR on the reads; one entry per CDR3 protein. The sample includes under 350,000 distinct CDR3 sequences, around 9.6% of them seen just once. This receptor was obtained from a human donor in good health (CMV status not recorded). Some clones in this sample may be carry-over from other donors' samples. The genes are TRBV7-6 and TRBJ2-5; 7 bases are a match to TRBD2. Sequencing was done on a sample of PBMCs. The CDR3 sequence: CASSLDLADQETQYF. In nucleotides, the CDR3 is TGTGCCAGCAGCTTAGATCTAGCGGACCAAGAGACCCAGTACTTC.